This T cell receptor beta chain originates from a study of shared clonotypes between healthy human individuals. Overall study results and limits: Among the subsets, naive ones generally showed larger estimated richness than memory ones. With a few donors compared, 4% to 5.5% of naive CD4 clonotypes were shared.

Worth noting for this clone: Its antigen remains unidentified.

The table came from immunoSEQ multiplex PCR; TCRdb's copy has only in-frame clones and leaves some out. Among a few million clones listed, approximately 95% were seen once. Germline V lookup: CDR1 SEHNR, CDR2 FQNEAQ (reference sequence). With V trimmed by 5 bases and J by 1 base, 9 bases remained unmatched. The CDR3 runs to 17 residues. This clonotype was obtained from a man aged 18 to 29 in good health. This chain joins TRBV7-9 and TRBJ2-3; 10 bases are a match to TRBD2. Sequencing used naive CD4+ T cells sorted from blood. Subset of the sample: CD45RA+ positively selected. CDR3 in DNA: TGTGCCAGCAGCCCCGCACGGACTAGCGGACGCACAGATACGCAGTATTTT. This gives the protein CASSPARTSGRTDTQYF.